Listed below are T cell receptor beta chains from one sample, sequenced in a study of T cells in localized non-small cell lung cancer. Libraries were prepared by immunoSEQ multiplex PCR; TCRdb keeps only in-frame clonotypes and omits some of them. This table holds about 13,000 clones, 28% found once. Sequencing used lung tumor tissue, obtained before any cancer treatment. These receptors came from an older female donor with stage I lung adenocarcinoma. Both conserved end residues are part of each CDR3. The order of the fields is V gene, clone size, J gene, D gene, CDR3 DNA, CDR3 protein. D genes are given only for firm matches. Only part of the rows carry a size: once, few, many, or a class if the clone is expanded.

TRBV11-3	few	TRBJ2-2	NA	TGTGCCAGCAGCTTTATATTAGGAACCGGGGAGCTGTTTTTT	CASSFILGTGELFF
TRBV30	once	TRBJ2-7	NA	TGTGCCTGGAGTGTATCCAGGGACGAGCAGTACTTC	CAWSVSRDEQYF
TRBV9	few	TRBJ1-4	NA	TGTGCCACCAACTACAGGGCGGCTAATGAAAAACTGTTTTTT	CATNYRAANEKLFF
TRBV19	NA	TRBJ2-1	NA	TGTGCCAGTAGCGCAGGCCCAGCTTCAAGGAAGCAGTTCTTC	CASSAGPASRKQFF
TRBV18	NA	TRBJ1-5	NA	TGTGCCAGCTCCTACCAGGGGTTCAATCAGCCCCAGCATTTT	CASSYQGFNQPQHF
TRBV15	NA	TRBJ1-5	NA	TGTGCCACCAGCAGACAGGGAATCAATCAGCCCCAGCATTTT	CATSRQGINQPQHF
TRBV29-1	few	TRBJ2-1	TRBD2	TGCAGCGCTGGCCCCGGGGGGAATGAGCAGTTCTTC	CSAGPGGNEQFF
TRBV9	few	TRBJ1-2	NA	TGTGCCAGCAGCGTCGGGTCTTCCCAGACATATGGCTACACCTTC	CASSVGSSQTYGYTF
TRBV19	NA	TRBJ2-7	NA	TGTGCCAGTAGTATAGCTGCGACCGAGGGCTACGAGCAGTACTTC	CASSIAATEGYEQYF
TRBV11-3	few	TRBJ1-1	TRBD1	TGTGCCAGCAGCCCCCGACAGGGGGTTAGAGGGGCTTTCTTT	CASSPRQGVRGAFF
TRBV28	NA	TRBJ1-1	TRBD1	TGTGCCAGCAGTCTTTTCACAGGGGTAACCACTGAAGCTTTCTTT	CASSLFTGVTTEAFF
TRBV29-1	NA	TRBJ1-1	NA	TGCAGCGTTGGTACTCCACGGGGGACGAACACTGAAGCTTTCTTT	CSVGTPRGTNTEAFF
TRBV18	NA	TRBJ2-7	TRBD1	TGTGCCAGCTCACCACTTCGACCCCAGGGGGCTGTCGAGCAGTACTTC	CASSPLRPQGAVEQYF
TRBV11-3	NA	TRBJ2-1	TRBD2	TGTGCCAGCAGCTTATCCGGGACTAGCGGGAGTTTGTACAATGAGCAGTTCTTC	CASSLSGTSGSLYNEQFF
TRBV11-3	many	TRBJ1-1	NA	TGTGCCAGCAAGCCAGCAGGGAAGTGGTCTGAAGCTTTCTTT	CASKPAGKWSEAFF
TRBV9	many	TRBJ2-1	TRBD2	TGTGCCAGCAGCGTAGAGAGCGGGAGGGCCAATGAGCAGTTCTTC	CASSVESGRANEQFF
TRBV6-8	NA	TRBJ1-2	TRBD1	TGTGCCAGCAGTTCGACAGGGGGCCATAGGGGCTACACCTTC	CASSSTGGHRGYTF
TRBV6-7	NA	TRBJ1-5	NA	TGTGCCAGCAGGTTGACAGGATCTAGCAATCAGCCCCAGCATTTT	CASRLTGSSNQPQHF
TRBV6-8	few	TRBJ1-5	NA	TGTGCCAGCAATCCCTCGGGGATCAATCAGCCCCAGCATTTT	CASNPSGINQPQHF